This T cell receptor beta chain was obtained from a study of shared clonotypes between healthy human individuals. The length of the CDR3 is 16 residues. Losses at the gene ends were 5 bases for V and 0 bases for J; bases not matched to a gene: 6. Looked up from germline, CDR1 is SGHNT and CDR2 is YENEEA. The authors' processing: Junction-only immunoSEQ sequences carried no quality scores, so filtering differed. Profiling relied on immunoSEQ multiplex PCR, and the TCRdb table lists in-frame clones only, not all of them. That table gives V, J and clone size, and the DNA gave D and trimming. The table records 1.4 million or so clones, around 98.5% of them present only once.

Input material: naive CD4+ T cells sorted from blood. Indicated subset: CD45RA+ positively selected. V and J are TRBV11-3 and TRBJ2-1, with TRBD2 identical over 8 bases. This receptor was obtained from a man younger than 40 in good health. In nucleotides, the CDR3 is TGTGCCAGCAGCAAGGTAGCGGGAAGCTCCTACAATGAGCAGTTCTTC. Translated: CASSKVAGSSYNEQFF.